This TCR beta chain was observed in a study of T cell responses to AZD1222 COVID-19 vaccine. Germline V lookup: CDR1 MGHDK, CDR2 SYGVNS. The V gene lost 2 bases and the J gene lost 1 base, with 6 bases spanning the gap. The CDR3 loop spans 14 amino acids. With regard to this clone: As yet, its antigen is unknown.

Samples with a second dose at about 4 or about 12 weeks were pooled together. Generated by immunoSEQ multiplex PCR, the TCRdb table keeps only in-frame clones and is missing some. The sample lists about 120,000 clones; 88% were seen once. Study observations and caveats: Researchers report vaccine-associated CD4 TCRs spanning spike, with dominance at 160-218 and 743-854.

The sequence came from an adult who received the AZD1222 COVID-19 vaccine. The chain uses TRBV25-1 and TRBJ1-3; the D is unclear. This specimen consisted of peripheral blood, obtained 28 days after the second AZD1222 dose. CDR3 sequence: CASSEELSGNTIYF. Written as DNA, the CDR3 is TGTGCCAGCAGTGAAGAATTGTCTGGAAACACCATATATTTT.